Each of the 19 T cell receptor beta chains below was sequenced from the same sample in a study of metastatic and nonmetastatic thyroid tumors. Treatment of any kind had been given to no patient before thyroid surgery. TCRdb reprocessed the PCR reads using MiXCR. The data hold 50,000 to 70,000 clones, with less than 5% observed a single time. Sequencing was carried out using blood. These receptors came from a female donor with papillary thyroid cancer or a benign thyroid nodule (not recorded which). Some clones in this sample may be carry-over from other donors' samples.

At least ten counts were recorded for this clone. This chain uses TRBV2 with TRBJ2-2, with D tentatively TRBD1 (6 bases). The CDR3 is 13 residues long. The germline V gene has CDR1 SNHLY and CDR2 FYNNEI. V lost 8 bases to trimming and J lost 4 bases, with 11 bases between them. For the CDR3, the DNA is TGTGCCAGCCGAGGGACACTCACCGGGGAGCTGTTTTTT. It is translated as CASRGTLTGELFF.

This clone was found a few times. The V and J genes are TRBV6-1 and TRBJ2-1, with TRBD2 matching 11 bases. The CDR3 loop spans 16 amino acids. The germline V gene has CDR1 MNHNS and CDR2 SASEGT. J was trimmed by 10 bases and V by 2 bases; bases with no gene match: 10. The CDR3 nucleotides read TGTGCCAGCAGTGAATCGGGACTAGCGGTGGGGGGCGAGCAGTTCTTC. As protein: CASSESGLAVGGEQFF.

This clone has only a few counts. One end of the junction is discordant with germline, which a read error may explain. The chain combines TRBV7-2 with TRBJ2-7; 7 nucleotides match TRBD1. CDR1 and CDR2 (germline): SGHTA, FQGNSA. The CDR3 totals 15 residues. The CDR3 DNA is TGTGCCAGCAGTTTAGAGACAGGGATCTCCCACGAGCAGTACTTC. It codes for CASSLETGISHEQYF.

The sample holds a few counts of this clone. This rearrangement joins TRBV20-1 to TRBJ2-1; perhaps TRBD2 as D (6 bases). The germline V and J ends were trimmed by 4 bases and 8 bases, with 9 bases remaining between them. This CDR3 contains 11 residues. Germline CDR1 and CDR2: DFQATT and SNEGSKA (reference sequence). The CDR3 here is CSATPGDEQFF. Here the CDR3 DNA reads TGCAGTGCTACCCCGGGGGATGAGCAGTTCTTC.

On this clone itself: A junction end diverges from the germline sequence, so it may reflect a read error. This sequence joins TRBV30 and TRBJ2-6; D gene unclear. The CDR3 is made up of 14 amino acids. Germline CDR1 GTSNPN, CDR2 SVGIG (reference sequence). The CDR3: CAWIRPMITNVLTF. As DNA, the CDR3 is TGTGCCTGGATACGACCGATGATTACCAACGTCCTGACCTTC.

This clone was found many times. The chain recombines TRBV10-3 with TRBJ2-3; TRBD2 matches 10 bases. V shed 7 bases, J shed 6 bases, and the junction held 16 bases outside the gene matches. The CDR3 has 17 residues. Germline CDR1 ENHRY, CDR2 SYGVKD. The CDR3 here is CAITSGLAATSGDTQYF. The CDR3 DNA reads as TGTGCCATCACATCTGGACTAGCGGCAACTTCGGGTGATACGCAGTATTTT.

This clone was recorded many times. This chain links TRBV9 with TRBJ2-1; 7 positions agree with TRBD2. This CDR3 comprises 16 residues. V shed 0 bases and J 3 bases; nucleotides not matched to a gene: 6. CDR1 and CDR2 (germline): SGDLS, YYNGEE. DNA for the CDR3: TGTGCCAGCAGCGTAGCTGGGGGAGGGGACTACAATGAGCAGTTCTTC. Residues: CASSVAGGGDYNEQFF.

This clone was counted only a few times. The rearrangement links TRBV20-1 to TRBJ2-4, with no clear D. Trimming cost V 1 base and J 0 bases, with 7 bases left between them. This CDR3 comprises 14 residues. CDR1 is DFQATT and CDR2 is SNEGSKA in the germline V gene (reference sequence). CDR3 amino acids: CSARAQVAKNIQYF. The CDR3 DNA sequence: TGCAGTGCTAGAGCCCAGGTAGCCAAAAACATTCAGTACTTC.

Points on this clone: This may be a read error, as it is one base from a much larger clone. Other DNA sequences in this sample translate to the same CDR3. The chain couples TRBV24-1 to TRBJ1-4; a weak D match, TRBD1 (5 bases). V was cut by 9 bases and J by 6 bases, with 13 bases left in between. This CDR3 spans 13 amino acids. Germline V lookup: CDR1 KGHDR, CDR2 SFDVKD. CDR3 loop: CATAGTADEKLFF. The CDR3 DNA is TGTGCCACCGCCGGGACGGCCGATGAAAAACTGTTTTTT.

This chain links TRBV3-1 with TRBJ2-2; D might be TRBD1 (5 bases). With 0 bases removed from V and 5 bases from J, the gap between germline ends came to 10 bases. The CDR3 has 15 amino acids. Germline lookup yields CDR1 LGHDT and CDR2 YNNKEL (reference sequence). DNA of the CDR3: TGTGCCAGCAGCCAAGATGGGGCGGTTACCGGGGAGCTGTTTTTT. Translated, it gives CASSQDGAVTGELFF. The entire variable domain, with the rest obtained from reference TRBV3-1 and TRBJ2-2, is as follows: DTAVSQTPKYLVTQMGNDKSIKCEQNLGHDTMYWYKQDSKKFLKIMFSYNNKELIINETVPNRFSPKSPDKAHLNLHINSLELGDSAVYFCASSQDGAVTGELFFGEGSRLTVL.

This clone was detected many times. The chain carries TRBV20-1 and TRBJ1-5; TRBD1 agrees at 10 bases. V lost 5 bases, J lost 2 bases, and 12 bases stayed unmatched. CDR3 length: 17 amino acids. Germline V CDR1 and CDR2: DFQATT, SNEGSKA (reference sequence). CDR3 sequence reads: CSALRDRGPLGNQPQHF. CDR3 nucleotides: TGCAGTGCTCTCCGGGACAGGGGCCCTTTGGGCAATCAGCCCCAGCATTTT.

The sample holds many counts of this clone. This CDR3 is CASSSGPDPYNEQFF. CDR3 coding DNA: TGTGCCAGCAGCTCGGGACCCGACCCGTACAATGAGCAGTTCTTC. V and J are TRBV2 and TRBJ2-1; D may be TRBD1 or TRBD2 (5 bases each). CDR1 and CDR2 from the germline V gene are SNHLY and FYNNEI. This CDR3 is built from 15 residues. V dropped 6 bases and J dropped 4 bases, with 16 bases sitting between them.

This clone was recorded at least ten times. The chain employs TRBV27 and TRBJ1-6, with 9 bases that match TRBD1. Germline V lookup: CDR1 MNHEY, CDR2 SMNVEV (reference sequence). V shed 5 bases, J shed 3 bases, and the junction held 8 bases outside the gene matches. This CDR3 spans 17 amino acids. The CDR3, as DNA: TGTGCCAGCAGTATTAAGACAGGGGGAAGCTATAATTCACCCCTCCACTTT. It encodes CASSIKTGGSYNSPLHF.

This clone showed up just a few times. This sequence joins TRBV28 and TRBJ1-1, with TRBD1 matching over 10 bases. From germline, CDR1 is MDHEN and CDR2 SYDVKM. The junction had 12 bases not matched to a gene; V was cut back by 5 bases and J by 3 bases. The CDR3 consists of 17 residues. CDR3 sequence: CASSEWTGGSRYTEAFF. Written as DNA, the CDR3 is TGTGCCAGCAGTGAATGGACAGGGGGTAGTCGGTACACTGAAGCTTTCTTT.

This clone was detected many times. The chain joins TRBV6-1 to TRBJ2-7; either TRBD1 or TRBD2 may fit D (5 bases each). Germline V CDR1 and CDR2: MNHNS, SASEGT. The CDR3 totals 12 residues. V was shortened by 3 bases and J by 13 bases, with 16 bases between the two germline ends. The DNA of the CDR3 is TGTGCCAGCAGTGACCCGGGACGGGTAACTTACTTC. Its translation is CASSDPGRVTYF.

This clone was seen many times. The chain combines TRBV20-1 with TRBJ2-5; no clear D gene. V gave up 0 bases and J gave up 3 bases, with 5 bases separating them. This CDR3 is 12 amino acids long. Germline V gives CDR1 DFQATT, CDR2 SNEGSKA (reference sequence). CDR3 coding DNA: TGCAGTGCTAGAGACTTAAAAGAGACCCAGTACTTC. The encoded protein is CSARDLKETQYF.

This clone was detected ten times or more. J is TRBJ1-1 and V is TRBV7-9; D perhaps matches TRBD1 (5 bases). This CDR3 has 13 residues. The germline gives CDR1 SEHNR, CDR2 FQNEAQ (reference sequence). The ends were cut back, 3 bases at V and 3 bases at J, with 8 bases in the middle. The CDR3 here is CASSLQGYTEAFF. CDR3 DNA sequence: TGTGCCAGCAGCTTGCAGGGATACACTGAAGCTTTCTTT.

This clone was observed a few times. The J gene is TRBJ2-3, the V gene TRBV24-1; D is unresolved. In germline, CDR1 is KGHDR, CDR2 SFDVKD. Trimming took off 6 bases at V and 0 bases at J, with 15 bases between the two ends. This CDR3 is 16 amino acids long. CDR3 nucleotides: TGTGCCACCAGTCCATCCCTGGGCGAGAGCACAGATACGCAGTATTTT. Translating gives CATSPSLGESTDTQYF.

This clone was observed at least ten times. The CDR3 sequence is CASRVNMPNTEAFF. The CDR3, as DNA: TGTGCCAGCAGGGTGAATATGCCGAACACTGAAGCTTTCTTT. V and J are TRBV6-1 and TRBJ1-1; D ambiguous. The germline V gene encodes CDR1 MNHNS and CDR2 SASEGT. CDR3 length equals 14 residues. V lost 6 bases to trimming and J lost 1 base, with 12 bases between them.